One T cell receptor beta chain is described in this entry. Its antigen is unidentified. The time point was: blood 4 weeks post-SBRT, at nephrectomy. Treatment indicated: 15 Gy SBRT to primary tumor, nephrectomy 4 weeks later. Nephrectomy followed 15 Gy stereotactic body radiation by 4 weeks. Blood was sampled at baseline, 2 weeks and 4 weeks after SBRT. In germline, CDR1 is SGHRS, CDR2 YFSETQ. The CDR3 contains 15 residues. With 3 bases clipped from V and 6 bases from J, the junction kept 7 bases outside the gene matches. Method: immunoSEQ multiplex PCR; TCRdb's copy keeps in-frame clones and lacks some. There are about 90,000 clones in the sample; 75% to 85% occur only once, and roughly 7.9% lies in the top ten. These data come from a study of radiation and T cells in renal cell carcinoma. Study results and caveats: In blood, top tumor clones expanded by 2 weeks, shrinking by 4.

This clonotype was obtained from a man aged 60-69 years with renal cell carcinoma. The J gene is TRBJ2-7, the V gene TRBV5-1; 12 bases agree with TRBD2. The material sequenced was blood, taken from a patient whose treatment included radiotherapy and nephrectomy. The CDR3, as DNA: TGCGCCAGCAGCTCGAGGACTAGCGGGACCTCCGAGCAGTACTTC. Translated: CASSSRTSGTSEQYF.